This TCR beta chain was sequenced in a study of blood T cells in healthy people across ages. The study's findings and limits: Naive T cell percentage showed a strong correlation with TCR beta diversity.

To note about this clonotype: Its target is unknown. At one of its ends the junction is not consistent with the germline gene, which may arise from a read error.

Every donor gave 9.5 to 10 milliliters of peripheral blood. This CDR3 spans 17 amino acids. Germline values: CDR1 MNHNY, CDR2 SVGAGI (reference sequence). A J-beta primer mix and a sample-barcoded 5' primer were used in a second PCR of roughly 6 to 11 cycles. TCRdb analysed the 5' RACE reads with MiXCR anew, one entry per CDR3 protein. The sample lists 1,500,000 or so distinct CDR3 sequences, around 40% occurring once. The source is a young woman in good health. The rearrangement uses TRBV6-6 and TRBJ2-5, with D possibly matching TRBD2 (7 bases). The material sequenced was blood. CDR3 sequence (DNA): TGTGCCGGCAGTTACTCGATCCGGGGGCTAGCGGTAAATGAGCAGTACTTC. Translation gives CAGSYSIRGLAVNEQYF.